The 11 T cell receptor beta chains listed next were all sequenced from one sample in a study of Graves' ophthalmopathy and Graves' hyperthyroidism. Amplified TCR beta CDR3 regions were obtained using RNA transcripts as template. Second-round multiplex PCR came after first-round RT-PCR with HTBI primers. Each CDR3 protein is one row after TCRdb ran MiXCR on the multiplex PCR reads. This table holds hundreds of thousands of distinct CDR3 sequences, over 15% found once. The sample was peripheral blood. The receptors derive from a woman between 18 and 30 years old with stable Graves' hyperthyroidism.

This chain connects TRBV20-1 to TRBJ2-5, with TRBD1 matching 8 bases. The germline V gene encodes CDR1 DFQATT and CDR2 SNEGSKA (reference sequence). CDR3 length equals 15 residues. V lost 1 base and J lost 0; bases outside the gene matches: 4. The CDR3 nucleotides are TGCAGTGCTAGAGCAGGGGGCGGGTACCAAGAGACCCAGTACTTC. Translation gives CSARAGGGYQETQYF.

The V call is TRBV9, the J call TRBJ2-3, with 8 bases aligning to TRBD2. The V gene end was trimmed by 6 bases and the J gene end by 5 bases; junction bases not matched to a gene: 14. The CDR3 is made up of 16 amino acids. From germline, CDR1 is SGDLS and CDR2 YYNGEE. CDR3: CASKKGAGGGGDTQYF. The DNA for the CDR3 is TGTGCCAGCAAGAAGGGTGCGGGGGGCGGGGGAGATACGCAGTATTTT.

Details on this clonotype: This is likely a read error, given that the CDR3 carries no conserved phenylalanine or tryptophan at its end. V is TRBV12-3 or TRBV12-4 and J is TRBJ2-2, with 13 positions matching TRBD2. Trimming took 6 bases from V and 3 from J; bases not matched to a gene: 10. This CDR3 is built from 18 residues. The CDR3 reads CASSNGLAGVRYTGELFL. CDR3 in DNA: TGTGCCAGCAGCAATGGACTAGCGGGGGTTAGGTACACCGGGGAGCTGTTTTTG.

In regard to this clonotype: The CDR3 does not end in the conserved phenylalanine or tryptophan, so this is likely a read error. The chain carries TRBV24-1 and TRBJ2-2; D is uncertain. The CDR3 totals 12 residues. With 6 bases removed from V and 4 bases from J, the gap between germline ends came to 5 bases. The germline gives CDR1 KGHDR, CDR2 SFDVKD. CDR3 coding DNA: TGTGCCACCAGTAATCCCACCGGGGAGCTGTTTTTG. It specifies CATSNPTGELFL.

In this sample, this clonotype turned up many times. V and J are TRBV10-3 and TRBJ2-2; 10 bases match TRBD1. V trimming: 4 bases; J trimming: 5 bases; junction bases outside the gene matches: 4. The CDR3 has 15 residues. CDR1 is ENHRY and CDR2 is SYGVKD in the germline V gene. CDR3 loop: CAISGRGQGTGELFF. The DNA of the CDR3 is TGTGCCATCAGTGGAAGGGGACAGGGGACCGGGGAGCTGTTTTTT.

Many counts were recorded for this clonotype. The chain is built from TRBV19 and TRBJ1-1; D remains ambiguous. Per germline, CDR1 LNHDA and CDR2 SQIVND (reference sequence). The CDR3 consists of 13 residues. Trimming removed 3 bases from V and 1 base from J, with 6 bases in between. CDR3 DNA sequence: TGTGCCAGTAGTATCCGGACGAACACTGAAGCTTTCTTT. It encodes CASSIRTNTEAFF.

This clonotype showed up many times. V gene TRBV29-1 combines with J gene TRBJ1-2; D is ambiguous. V lost 3 bases and J 7 bases, leaving 15 bases between the germline ends. The CDR3 is made up of 13 amino acids. Germline V CDR1 and CDR2: SQVTM, ANQGSEA. CDR3 amino acids: CSVDPVGQGGYTF. For the CDR3, the DNA is TGCAGCGTTGATCCCGTCGGGCAAGGTGGCTACACCTTC.

V and J are TRBV11-1 and TRBJ2-3; D is ambiguous. CDR3 length: 15 amino acids. The V and J ends lost 5 bases and 0 bases respectively, with 12 bases between them. Germline assignment: CDR1 SGHAT and CDR2 FQDESV (reference sequence). This CDR3 reads CASSHGPESTDTQYF. CDR3 nucleotide sequence: TGTGCCAGCAGCCATGGGCCGGAGAGCACAGATACGCAGTATTTT.

This sequence joins TRBV6-1 and TRBJ1-1, with 9 bases matching TRBD1. The ends lost 7 bases at V and 1 base at J; junction bases unmatched: 7. This CDR3 region has 15 residues. CDR1 and CDR2 from the germline V gene are MNHNS and SASEGT. CDR3 sequence: CASTRGDRANTEAFF. DNA of the CDR3: TGTGCCAGCACCCGAGGGGACAGGGCGAACACTGAAGCTTTCTTT.

This clonotype was seen a few times. This chain uses TRBV28 with TRBJ2-2; no clear D. Germline CDR1 reads MDHEN; CDR2 reads SYDVKM. CDR3 length equals 14 residues. V shed 2 bases and J shed 3 bases, with 7 bases lying between them. The CDR3 protein is CASSLERDTGELFF. The DNA of the CDR3 is TGTGCCAGCAGTTTAGAAAGGGACACCGGGGAGCTGTTTTTT.

This clonotype has at least ten counts. The rearrangement uses TRBV6-1 and TRBJ2-5; 8 bases are a match to TRBD1. Per the germline V gene, CDR1 is MNHNS and CDR2 is SASEGT. After removal of 2 bases from V and 5 bases from J, the junction contained 7 bases not matched to a gene. The CDR3 is 15 amino acids. The CDR3 DNA follows: TGTGCCAGCAGTGAAAGGCGACAGGGGAGGGAGACCCAGTACTTC. Encoded protein: CASSERRQGRETQYF.